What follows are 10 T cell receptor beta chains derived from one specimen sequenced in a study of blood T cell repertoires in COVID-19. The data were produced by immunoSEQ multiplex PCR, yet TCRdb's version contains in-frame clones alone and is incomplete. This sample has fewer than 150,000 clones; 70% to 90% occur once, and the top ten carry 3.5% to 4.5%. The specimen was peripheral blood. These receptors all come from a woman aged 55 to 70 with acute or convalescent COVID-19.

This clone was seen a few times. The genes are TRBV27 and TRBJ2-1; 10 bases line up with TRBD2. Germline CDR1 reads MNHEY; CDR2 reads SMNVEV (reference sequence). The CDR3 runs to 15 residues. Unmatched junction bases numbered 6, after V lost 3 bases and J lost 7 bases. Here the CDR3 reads CASSLSSGGPNEQFF. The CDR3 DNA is TGTGCCAGCAGTTTGAGTAGCGGGGGGCCTAATGAGCAGTTCTTC.

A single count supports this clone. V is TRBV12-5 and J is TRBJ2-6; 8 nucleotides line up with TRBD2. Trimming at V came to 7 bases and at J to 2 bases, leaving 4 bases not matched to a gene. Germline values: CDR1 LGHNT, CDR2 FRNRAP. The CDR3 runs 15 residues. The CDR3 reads CASAAGGAGANVLTF. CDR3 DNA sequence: TGTGCTAGTGCGGCGGGGGGCGCTGGGGCCAACGTCCTGACTTTC.

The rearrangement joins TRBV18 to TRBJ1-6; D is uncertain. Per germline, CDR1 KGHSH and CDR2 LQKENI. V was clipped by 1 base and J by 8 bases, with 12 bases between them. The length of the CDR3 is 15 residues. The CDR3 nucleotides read TGTGCCAGCTCACCACTAGGAAGCGGGGATTCACCCCTCCACTTT. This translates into CASSPLGSGDSPLHF.

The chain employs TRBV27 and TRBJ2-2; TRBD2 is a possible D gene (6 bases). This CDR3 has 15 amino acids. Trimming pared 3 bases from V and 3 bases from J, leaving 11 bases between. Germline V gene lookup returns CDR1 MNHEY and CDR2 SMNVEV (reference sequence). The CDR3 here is CASSFGGLDTGELFF. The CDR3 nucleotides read TGTGCCAGCAGTTTTGGAGGGTTGGACACCGGGGAGCTGTTTTTT.

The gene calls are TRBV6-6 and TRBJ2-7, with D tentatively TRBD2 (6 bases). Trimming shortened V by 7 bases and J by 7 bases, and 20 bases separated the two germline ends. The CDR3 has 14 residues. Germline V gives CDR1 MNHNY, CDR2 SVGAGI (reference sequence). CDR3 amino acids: CASTKGGVKEEQYV. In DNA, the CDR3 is TGTGCCAGCACTAAGGGCGGGGTAAAGGAGGAGCAGTACGTC.

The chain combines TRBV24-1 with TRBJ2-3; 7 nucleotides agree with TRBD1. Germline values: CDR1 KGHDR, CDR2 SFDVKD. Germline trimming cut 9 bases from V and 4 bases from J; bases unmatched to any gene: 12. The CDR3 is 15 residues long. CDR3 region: CATQGVGGFADTQYF. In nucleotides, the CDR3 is TGTGCCACCCAGGGGGTAGGGGGCTTTGCAGATACGCAGTATTTT.

In nucleotides, the CDR3 is TGTGCCAGCAGTTTCTGGGGGAGGGCCCAGTTCTTC. Translated, it gives CASSFWGRAQFF. The V and J genes are TRBV27 and TRBJ2-1; 7 bases are shared with TRBD2. The CDR3 totals 12 residues. Trimming at V came to 3 bases and at J to 13 bases, leaving 6 bases not matched to a gene. Germline V gene lookup returns CDR1 MNHEY and CDR2 SMNVEV (reference sequence).

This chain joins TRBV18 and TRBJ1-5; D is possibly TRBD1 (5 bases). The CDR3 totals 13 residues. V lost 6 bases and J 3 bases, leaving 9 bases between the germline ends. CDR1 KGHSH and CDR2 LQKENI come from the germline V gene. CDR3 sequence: CASSPTDNQPQHF. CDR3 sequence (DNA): TGTGCCAGCTCCCCGACAGACAATCAGCCCCAGCATTTT.

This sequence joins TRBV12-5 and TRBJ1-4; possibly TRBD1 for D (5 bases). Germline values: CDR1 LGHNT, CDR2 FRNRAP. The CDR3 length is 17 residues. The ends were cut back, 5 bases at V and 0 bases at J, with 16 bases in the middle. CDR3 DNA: TGTGCTAGTGGTAAACAGGATTTATTCGCAACTAATGAAAAACTGTTTTTT. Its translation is CASGKQDLFATNEKLFF.

Written as DNA, the CDR3 is TGTGCCAGCAGTCACCGGGCTCCAGGGCTTGGCTACACCTTC. Amino acids: CASSHRAPGLGYTF. The genes are TRBV7-9 and TRBJ1-2; TRBD1 is a possible D gene (5 bases). The CDR3 consists of 14 residues. Germline lookup yields CDR1 SEHNR and CDR2 FQNEAQ (reference sequence). Trimming took 6 bases from V and 7 from J, leaving 18 bases between them.